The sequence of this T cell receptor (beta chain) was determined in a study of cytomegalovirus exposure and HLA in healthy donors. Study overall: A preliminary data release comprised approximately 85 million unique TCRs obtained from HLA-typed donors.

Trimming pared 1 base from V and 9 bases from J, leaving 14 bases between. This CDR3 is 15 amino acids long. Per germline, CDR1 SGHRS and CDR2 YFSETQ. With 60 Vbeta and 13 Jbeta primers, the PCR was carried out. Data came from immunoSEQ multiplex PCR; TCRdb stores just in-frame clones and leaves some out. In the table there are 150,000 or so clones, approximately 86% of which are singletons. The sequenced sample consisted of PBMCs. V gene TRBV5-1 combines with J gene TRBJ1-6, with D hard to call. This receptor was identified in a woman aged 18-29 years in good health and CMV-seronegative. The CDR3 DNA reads TGCGCCAGCAGCTTGACCGAGAGCACGATTTCACCCCTCCACTTT. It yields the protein CASSLTESTISPLHF.